The clone carrying this TCR beta chain was recorded at least ten times. The antigen is undetermined. The data derive from a study of T cells after yellow fever vaccination. Study context: For low cell numbers, libraries were made with SMART-Seq v4 Ultra Low Input.

5'RACE template switching produced TCR cDNA carrying a universal primer site and UMIs. TCRdb reprocessed the 5' RACE reads with MiXCR, giving one entry per CDR3 protein. This repertoire shows some 250,000 distinct CDR3 sequences, 6.9% found once; its top ten account for roughly 0.9%. Whole-study findings and limits: Repertoires sorted by FACS could include abundant clonotypes that are contaminants from the bulk population.

Per germline, CDR1 SQVTM and CDR2 ANQGSEA. Losses at the gene ends were 7 bases for V and 6 bases for J; bases not matched to a gene: 7. This CDR3 region has 13 residues. The chain carries TRBV29-1 and TRBJ2-1; 9 bases map to TRBD1. The sequences come from CD4+ T cells sorted from PBMCs, collected 15 days after the yellow fever booster vaccination. The source of this sequence is a man younger than 45 who received the YFV17D yellow fever vaccine. The chain's CDR3 is CSERGTGFNEQFF. CDR3 nucleotide sequence: TGCAGCGAGAGAGGGACAGGGTTCAATGAGCAGTTCTTC.